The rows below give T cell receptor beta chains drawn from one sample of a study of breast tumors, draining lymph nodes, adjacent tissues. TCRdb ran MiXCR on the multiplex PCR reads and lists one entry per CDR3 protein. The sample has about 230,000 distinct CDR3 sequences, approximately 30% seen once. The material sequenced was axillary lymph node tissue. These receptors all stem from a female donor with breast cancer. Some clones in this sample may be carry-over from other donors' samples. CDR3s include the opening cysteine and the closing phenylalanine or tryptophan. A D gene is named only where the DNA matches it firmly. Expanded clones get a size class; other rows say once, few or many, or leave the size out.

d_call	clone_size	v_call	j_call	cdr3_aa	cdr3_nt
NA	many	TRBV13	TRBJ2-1	CASSAGPYNEQFF	TGTGCCAGCAGCGCGGGACCCTACAATGAGCAGTTCTTC
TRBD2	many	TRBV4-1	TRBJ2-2	CASTSSGRNTGELFF	TGCGCCAGCACATCTAGCGGAAGAAACACCGGGGAGCTGTTTTTT
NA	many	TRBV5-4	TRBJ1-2	CASSINGPYGYTF	TGTGCCAGCAGCATAAATGGGCCCTATGGCTACACCTTC
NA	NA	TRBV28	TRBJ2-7	CASSLLDGVVHEQYF	TGTGCCAGCAGTCTACTGGACGGAGTGGTCCACGAGCAGTACTTC
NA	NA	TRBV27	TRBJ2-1	CASSLSYYNGQFF	TGTGCCAGCAGTTTATCGTACTACAATGGGCAGTTCTTC
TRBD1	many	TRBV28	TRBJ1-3	CASSTQGVRNTIYF	TGTGCCAGCAGTACACAGGGGGTCCGAAACACCATATATTTT
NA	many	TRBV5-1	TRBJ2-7	CASARDDNSYEQYF	TGCGCCAGCGCCAGGGATGACAACTCCTACGAGCAGTACTTC
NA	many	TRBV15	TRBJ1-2	CATSRDLGGGYTF	TGTGCCACCAGCAGAGATTTAGGGGGTGGCTACACCTTC
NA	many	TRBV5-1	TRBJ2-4	CASRADSGNIQYF	TGCGCCAGCCGGGCGGACAGCGGGAACATTCAGTACTTC
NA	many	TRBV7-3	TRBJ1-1	CASSNGGGTEAFF	TGTGCCAGCAGCAACGGGGGGGGCACTGAAGCTTTCTTT